This TCR beta chain was captured in a study of shared clonotypes between healthy human individuals. Across the whole study: Aged 18 to 49, the donors were two women and three men. There were three CD4 naive, three CD4 memory, two CD8 naive and one CD8 memory plates per donor.

The CDR3 sequence is 11 residues long. Germline V gene sequence: CDR1 MNHNS, CDR2 SASEGT. Trimming took 1 base from V and 5 from J, leaving 0 bases between them. Clones were read by immunoSEQ multiplex PCR, and TCRdb kept only the in-frame ones, dropping some. This sample has approximately 340,000 clones, with about 70% found just once. Sequenced sample: memory CD4+ T cells sorted from blood. Indicated subset: CD45RA-negative fraction. The TCR originated in a man aged 25 to 45 in good health. The rearrangement uses TRBV6-1 and TRBJ1-5; D not resolved. Written as DNA, the CDR3 is TGTGCCAGCAGTGAAGATCAGCCCCAGCATTTT. As protein: CASSEDQPQHF.